Detailed here is one T cell receptor (beta chain). Its target is unknown. Its ends do not fully match the called genes, so a read error is possible. The sample is drawn from a study of tumor-infiltrating lymphocytes in primary liver carcinoma. Study in general: Ranging in age from 30 to 69 years, the patients were men and women.

Unsorted bulk tissue (about 18-32 mg) underwent RNA and DNA co-extraction. Study-wide results and limits: Significantly larger top-250-clone fractions were found in tumors than in blood (p = 0.039).

The length of the CDR3 is 17 residues. From approximately 450 ng total RNA, TCR beta cDNA was generated with a primer in the constant region. Amplification in three nested multiplex PCR rounds with slightly modified ARM-PCR gave rise to TCR beta libraries. Each of the first two PCR rounds ran roughly 9 cycles with TRBV1-TRBV30 forward and C-beta reverse primers. TCRdb called the multiplex PCR reads again in MiXCR, with one record for every CDR3 protein. The sample yields under 200,000 distinct CDR3 sequences, just under 85% seen once. The sequence derives from a man between 35 and 55 years old with primary liver carcinoma and hepatitis B virus infection. Sequencing input: tumor tissue from primary liver carcinoma. This chain connects TRBV12-3 or TRBV12-4 to TRBJ2-7; 7 bases fit TRBD2. CDR3 in amino acids: CDSSLGLAETLSYEQYF. DNA for the CDR3: TGTGACAGCAGTTTAGGGCTAGCGGAGACCCTCTCCTACGAGCAGTACTTC.